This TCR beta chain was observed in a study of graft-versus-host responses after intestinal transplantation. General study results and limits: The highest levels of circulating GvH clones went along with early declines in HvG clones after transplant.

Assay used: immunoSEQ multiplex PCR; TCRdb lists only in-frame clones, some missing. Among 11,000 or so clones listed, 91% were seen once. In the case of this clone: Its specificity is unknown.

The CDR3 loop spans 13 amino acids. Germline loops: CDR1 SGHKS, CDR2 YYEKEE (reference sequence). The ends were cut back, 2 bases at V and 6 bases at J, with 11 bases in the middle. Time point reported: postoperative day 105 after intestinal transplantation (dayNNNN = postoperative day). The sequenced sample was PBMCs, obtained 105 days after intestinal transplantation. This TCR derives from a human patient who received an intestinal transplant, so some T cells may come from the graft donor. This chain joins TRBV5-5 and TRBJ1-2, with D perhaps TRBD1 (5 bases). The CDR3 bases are TGTGCCAGCAGCTTTGCCAGGGTTGATGGCTACACCTTC. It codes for CASSFARVDGYTF.